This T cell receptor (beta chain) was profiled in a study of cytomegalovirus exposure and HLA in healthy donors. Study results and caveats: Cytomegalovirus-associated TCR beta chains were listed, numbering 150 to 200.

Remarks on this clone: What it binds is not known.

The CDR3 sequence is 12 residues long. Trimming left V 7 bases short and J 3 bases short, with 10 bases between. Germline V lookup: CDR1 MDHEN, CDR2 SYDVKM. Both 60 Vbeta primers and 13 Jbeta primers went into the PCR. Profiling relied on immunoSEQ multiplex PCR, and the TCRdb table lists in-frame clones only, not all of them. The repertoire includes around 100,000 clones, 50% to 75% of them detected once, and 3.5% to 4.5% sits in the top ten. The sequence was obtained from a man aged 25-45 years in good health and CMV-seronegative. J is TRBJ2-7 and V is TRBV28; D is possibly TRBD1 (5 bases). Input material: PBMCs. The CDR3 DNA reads TGTGCCAGCACCAGGGCCAACTACGAGCAGTACTTC. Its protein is CASTRANYEQYF.